This T cell receptor beta chain was captured by sequencing in a study of shared clonotypes between healthy human individuals. This clone was counted once. In germline, CDR1 is MDHEN, CDR2 SYDVKM. This CDR3 comprises 19 residues. The trim removed 2 bases at V and 2 bases at J, leaving 6 bases unmatched. Some clones are missing from TCRdb's copy, which holds only in-frame ones; the method was immunoSEQ multiplex PCR. The top ten clones hold approximately 2% of a sample with under 750,000 clones, approximately 72% of them seen once. Sequenced sample: memory CD4+ T cells sorted from blood. Described subset: CD45RA-negative fraction. V usage is TRBV28 and J usage is TRBJ2-2; 15 bases fit TRBD2. This clonotype was sampled from a woman younger than 45 in good health. The CDR3 DNA reads as TGTGCCAGCAGTTTAATGGGACTAGCGGGAGGAGGCAACACCGGGGAGCTGTTTTTT. This translates into CASSLMGLAGGGNTGELFF.